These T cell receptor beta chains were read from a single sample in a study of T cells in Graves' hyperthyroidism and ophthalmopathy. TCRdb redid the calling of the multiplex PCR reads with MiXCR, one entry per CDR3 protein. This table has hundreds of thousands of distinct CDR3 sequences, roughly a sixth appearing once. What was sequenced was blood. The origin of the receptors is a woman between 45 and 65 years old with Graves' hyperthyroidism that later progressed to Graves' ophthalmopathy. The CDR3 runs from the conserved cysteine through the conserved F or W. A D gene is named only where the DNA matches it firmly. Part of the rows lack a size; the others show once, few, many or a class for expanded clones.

TGTGCCAGCAGACAAGGGGTGACGCAGTATTTT | CASRQGVTQYF | NA | TRBJ2-3 | few | TRBV6-2/TRBV6-3
TGCAGTGCTGGAAGACAGGGGACGCGTAGCAATCAGCCCCAGCATTTT | CSAGRQGTRSNQPQHF | TRBD1 | TRBJ1-5 | few | TRBV20-1
TGTGCCACCAGCACCGGGTGGGTAGCGGGGGGGTCCGACAATGAGCAGTTCTTC | CATSTGWVAGGSDNEQFF | TRBD2 | TRBJ2-1 | NA | TRBV15
TGTGCCAGCAGCGGGGACCCGTACCAAGAGACCCAGTACTTC | CASSGDPYQETQYF | NA | TRBJ2-5 | many | TRBV7-6
TGTGCCAGCAGCGCCCATAACGGGGCGGATGAGCAGTTCTTC | CASSAHNGADEQFF | NA | TRBJ2-1 | few | TRBV7-9
TGCGCCAGCAGCCAAGATAATTTGGCAGGGGGCTTCCAGCCCCAGCATTTT | CASSQDNLAGGFQPQHF | TRBD1 | TRBJ1-5 | few | TRBV4-1
TGTGCCAGCAGCCAAGGGACTAGCGGGGGGTATGAGCAGTTCTTC | CASSQGTSGGYEQFF | TRBD2 | TRBJ2-1 | many | TRBV3-1
TGTGCCAGCAGCTTAGATCTGCGGGGATCCCAAGAGACCCAGTACTTC | CASSLDLRGSQETQYF | NA | TRBJ2-5 | many | TRBV11-2
TGTGCCAGCAGCAGCAGACAGCTTAACTATGGCTACACCTTC | CASSSRQLNYGYTF | NA | TRBJ1-2 | NA | TRBV5-5
TGCGCCAGCAGCTTGGATAGGGTAGGCACTGAAGCTTTCTTT | CASSLDRVGTEAFF | NA | TRBJ1-1 | many | TRBV5-1
TGCAGTGCTGGCCCGGGACAGGGGGCTGGCTACACCTTC | CSAGPGQGAGYTF | TRBD1 | TRBJ1-2 | many | TRBV20-1
TGCAGTGCCGGGACAGAGGGCACAGATACGCAGTATTTT | CSAGTEGTDTQYF | TRBD1 | TRBJ2-3 | many | TRBV20-1
TGTGCCAGCAGTTCGACCGGGACGCCGGAAGAGACCCAGTACTTC | CASSSTGTPEETQYF | NA | TRBJ2-5 | many | TRBV12-3/TRBV12-4
TGTGCCAGCAGTAGGGGGACAGAAACTAACTATGGCTACACCTTC | CASSRGTETNYGYTF | TRBD1 | TRBJ1-2 | NA | TRBV6-1
TGTGCCAGCAGGACTACCGGGACAGCGAACACTGAAGCTTTCTTT | CASRTTGTANTEAFF | TRBD1 | TRBJ1-1 | many | TRBV6-4
TGTGCCAGCAGCCCCCGACTAGCGGGGGCCCTGACCACTTACAATGAGCAGTTCTTC | CASSPRLAGALTTYNEQFF | TRBD2 | TRBJ2-1 | few | TRBV7-8
TGTGCCAGCAGCCGCGAGCCCTTGGGGCCAGGGCTGTTTTTT | CASSREPLGPGLFF | NA | TRBJ2-2 | few | TRBV3-1
TGTGCCAGCAGCCAAGCCGGGGGAGGAAACACCATATATTTT | CASSQAGGGNTIYF | NA | TRBJ1-3 | NA | TRBV14
TGTGCCAGCAGCCGGACGACAGGGAGCCCGGGCACTGAAGCTTTCTTT | CASSRTTGSPGTEAFF | TRBD1 | TRBJ1-1 | NA | TRBV9
TGCGCCAGCAGCTTTGACAGGGTAGGAGATACGCAGTATTTT | CASSFDRVGDTQYF | TRBD1 | TRBJ2-3 | NA | TRBV5-1
TGTGCCAGCAGCATAAGTGGTTCACCCCTCCACTTT | CASSISGSPLHF | NA | TRBJ1-6 | NA | TRBV9
TGTGCCAGCAGCCCTCCGGGACTAGGGGAGACCCAGTACTTC | CASSPPGLGETQYF | TRBD2 | TRBJ2-5 | many | TRBV3-1
TGTGCCAGCAGTTTCCAGGGGAAGTCCTACGAGCAGTACTTC | CASSFQGKSYEQYF | NA | TRBJ2-7 | many | TRBV12-3/TRBV12-4
TGTGCCAGTAGTATTAGGGGGTCCGGGGCTACGAGCTATGGCTACACCTTC | CASSIRGSGATSYGYTF | NA | TRBJ1-2 | NA | TRBV19
TGTGCCAGTAGTACCTGGGACCTATTCACAGGAAACACCATATATTTT | CASSTWDLFTGNTIYF | NA | TRBJ1-3 | NA | TRBV19
TGTGCCAGCAGTTTTGCAGATTCCTACACCGGGGAGCTGTTTTTT | CASSFADSYTGELFF | NA | TRBJ2-2 | NA | TRBV6-2/TRBV6-3
TGTGCCAGCTCACCACCTCTGGAGGGAAGCTATGGCTACACCTTC | CASSPPLEGSYGYTF | NA | TRBJ1-2 | many | TRBV18
TGCAGTGCTAGATGGGGTATCAACTATGGCTACACCTTC | CSARWGINYGYTF | NA | TRBJ1-2 | NA | TRBV20-1
TGCAGTGCGAGGCGACTAGCGGGGGGGCCCGGTGAGCAGTTCTTC | CSARRLAGGPGEQFF | TRBD2 | TRBJ2-1 | NA | TRBV20-1
TGCAGTGCTAGAGTTCTAGCGCTTGAGCAGTTCTTC | CSARVLALEQFF | NA | TRBJ2-1 | many | TRBV20-1
TGTGCCAGCAGCTTCGGGACTAATGAGCAGTTCTTC | CASSFGTNEQFF | NA | TRBJ2-1 | many | TRBV11-2
TGCAGCGCAGACCCAGGACAGGGCTCAGACTATGGCTACACCTTC | CSADPGQGSDYGYTF | TRBD1 | TRBJ1-2 | NA | TRBV29-1
TGCAGCGACGTGATGACAGGGAACACTGAAGCTTTCTTT | CSDVMTGNTEAFF | NA | TRBJ1-1 | many | TRBV29-1
TGTGCCAGCAGCTTAAGGGCACCTACCGGGACTAGCGGGGGGGCACCCAACAATGAGCAGTTCTTC | CASSLRAPTGTSGGAPNNEQFF | TRBD2 | TRBJ2-1 | once | TRBV7-6
TGTGCCAGCAGCGTGGACATTAGGAACACTGAAGCTTTCTTT | CASSVDIRNTEAFF | NA | TRBJ1-1 | many | TRBV7-6
TGTGCCAGCAGGAGCTCCCACGAGCAGTACTTC | CASRSSHEQYF | NA | TRBJ2-7 | few | TRBV27
TGCAGTGCGGACGGGCGATCTGGTAATTCCGGGGAGCTGTTTTTT | CSADGRSGNSGELFF | NA | TRBJ2-2 | few | TRBV20-1
TGTGCCAGCAGTGCACAGGGCCAAGAGACCCAGTACTTC | CASSAQGQETQYF | NA | TRBJ2-5 | NA | TRBV6-2/TRBV6-3
TGTGCCAGCAGCCGAGGACAGGACGGGACCCAGTACTTC | CASSRGQDGTQYF | TRBD1 | TRBJ2-5 | many | TRBV2
TGTGCCAGTAGTATAGGGACTAGCCGCATCTCTGGGGAGACCCAGTACTTC | CASSIGTSRISGETQYF | TRBD2 | TRBJ2-5 | NA | TRBV19